These T cell receptor beta chains were read from a single sample in a study of CD4 and CD8 cells across lung adenocarcinoma regions. In TCRdb, the PCR reads were re-called with MiXCR into one record per CDR3 protein. The table shows around 20,000 distinct CDR3 sequences, with roughly 50% occurring only once. Sequenced: CD4+ T cells from the margin of a lung tumor. The source is a male donor with lung adenocarcinoma. The CD4 and CD8 labels of this study may be unreliable. The CDR3 runs from the conserved cysteine through the conserved F or W. The D gene is left open where the match is weak. Rows give clone size only sometimes, using once, few, many, or a class for an expanded clone.

clone_size,cdr3_length,v_call,j_call,d_call,cdr3_nt,cdr3_aa
-,18,TRBV9,TRBJ1-2,-,TGTGCCAGCAGCGTAGATGTGGGCGACCTGGTCGGGTCCTATGGCTACACCTTC,CASSVDVGDLVGSYGYTF
-,16,TRBV6-1,TRBJ2-2,TRBD2,TGTGCCAGCAGGGGGACTAGCGGGAGTCCAACCGGGGAGCTGTTTTTT,CASRGTSGSPTGELFF
many,12,TRBV30,TRBJ2-5,-,TGTGCCTGGAGTAGTAGCTTGGAGACCCAGTACTTC,CAWSSSLETQYF
-,14,TRBV10-2,TRBJ2-5,TRBD2,TGCGCCAGCAAACCAGCGGGGAGGGTGGAGACCCAGTACTTC,CASKPAGRVETQYF
many,15,TRBV4-2,TRBJ1-2,TRBD1,TGTGCCAGCAGCCGTGGACAGGGTGGTAACTATGGCTACACCTTC,CASSRGQGGNYGYTF
-,14,TRBV10-1,TRBJ2-7,-,TGCGCCAGCAGTCCCCGGGACCGACCCTACGAGCAGTACTTC,CASSPRDRPYEQYF
few,16,TRBV11-2,TRBJ2-6,-,TGTGCCAGCAGCTCTATAGGGGAACATGGGGCCAACGTCCTGACTTTC,CASSSIGEHGANVLTF
medium-sized,16,TRBV10-2,TRBJ2-3,TRBD1,TGCGCCAGCAGTGCAGACAGGGGGCTCGGCACAGATACGCAGTATTTT,CASSADRGLGTDTQYF
-,14,TRBV7-3,TRBJ2-3,-,TGTGCCAGCAGCTTATTTGGGGGAACAGATACGCAGTATTTT,CASSLFGGTDTQYF
many,12,TRBV3-1,TRBJ2-3,-,TGTGCCAGCAGCCAGCTGTGGGGAACGCAGTATTTT,CASSQLWGTQYF